What follows describes a single T cell receptor (beta chain). The data were taken from a study of T cells after posttransplantation cyclophosphamide. Busulfan-fludarabine conditioning, marrow transplant, and cyclophosphamide on days +3 and +4 were administered. Germline assignment: CDR1 SGHNT and CDR2 YYREEE (reference sequence). V lost 0 bases and J lost 8, with 5 bases in between. There are 11 residues in the CDR3. TCRdb's table, derived via immunoSEQ multiplex PCR, lists solely in-frame clones and lacks some. Of some 7,000 clones in the sample, more than 90% were seen once. The clonotype comes from a male patient between 55 and 70 years old who received an allogeneic stem cell transplant from a related donor and was CMV-positive. T cells may partly derive from the graft donor. The chain uses TRBV5-4 and TRBJ1-1; D remains unclear. The starting material was CD8+ T cells sorted from blood, obtained after allogeneic stem cell transplant with posttransplant cyclophosphamide. The CDR3 DNA sequence: TGTGCCAGCAGCTTGGATGCGGAAGCTTTCTTT. Residues: CASSLDAEAFF.